This T cell receptor beta chain derives from a study of control samples from healthy donors and cancer patients. Here immunoSEQ multiplex PCR was the method, and the copy in TCRdb shows in-frame clones only, minus some. Its table lists some 190,000 clones. The CDR3 is 16 amino acids. V shed 7 bases and J shed 4 bases, with 20 bases lying between them. Germline CDR1 is SGHRS and CDR2 is YFSETQ. The chain has TRBV5-1 and TRBJ2-2; a possible D gene is TRBD1 (7 bases). Sample: blood. This clonotype was sampled from a woman between 25 and 40 years old in good health. The chain's CDR3 is CASPGGGQLSTGELFF. The CDR3 DNA is TGCGCCAGCCCTGGAGGGGGACAGTTGAGCACCGGGGAGCTGTTTTTT.